Below, 12 T cell receptor beta chains from the same sample are listed, as sequenced in a study of blood T cell repertoires in COVID-19. Measured with immunoSEQ multiplex PCR; TCRdb has only the in-frame clones, and not every one. Here the sample spans roughly 100,000 clones, around 90% being singletons. Sequencing used peripheral blood. Receptor source: a woman between 65 and 79 years old with acute or convalescent COVID-19.

This chain connects TRBV5-8 to TRBJ2-7; a weak D match, TRBD2 (6 bases). The V and J ends lost 1 base and 1 base respectively, with 12 bases between them. CDR1 and CDR2 from the germline V gene are SGHTS and YDEGEE. The CDR3 sequence is 15 residues long. The CDR3 loop reads CASSLPERGSYEQYV. The CDR3 region has the DNA TGTGCCAGCAGCTTGCCGGAACGGGGGTCCTACGAGCAGTACGTC.

The chain employs TRBV2 and TRBJ2-1; D possibly corresponds to TRBD2 (5 bases). The CDR3 loop spans 15 amino acids. Trimming left V 6 bases short and J 0 bases short, with 12 bases between. Germline V gene lookup returns CDR1 SNHLY and CDR2 FYNNEI. In DNA form, the CDR3 reads TGTGCCAGCAGACACAACCGGGACTCCTACAATGAGCAGTTCTTC. Translated: CASRHNRDSYNEQFF.

This rearrangement joins TRBV2 to TRBJ2-5, with D tentatively TRBD1 (6 bases). There are 15 residues in the CDR3. V was trimmed by 6 bases and J by 5 bases, leaving 19 bases between them. Germline V CDR1 and CDR2: SNHLY, FYNNEI. This CDR3 reads CASSVVLGGLETQYF. The CDR3 coding sequence is TGTGCCAGCAGCGTAGTATTAGGGGGTTTGGAGACCCAGTACTTC.

The chain employs TRBV28 and TRBJ2-7, with 9 nucleotides matching TRBD1. Trimming at V came to 6 bases and at J to 6 bases, leaving 12 bases not matched to a gene. CDR1 and CDR2 from the germline V gene are MDHEN and SYDVKM. This CDR3 is built from 15 residues. The CDR3 here is CASSKTGTGSSEQYF. In DNA form, the CDR3 reads TGTGCCAGCAGCAAAACCGGGACAGGGTCATCCGAGCAGTACTTC. Drawing the rest from reference TRBV28 and TRBJ2-7, the complete variable domain is DVKVTQSSRYLVKRTGEKVFLECVQDMDHENMFWYRQDPGLGLRLIYFSYDVKMKEKGDIPEGYSVSREKKERFSLILESASTNQTSMYLCASSKTGTGSSEQYFGPGTRLTVT.

The rearrangement uses TRBV28 and TRBJ1-2, with TRBD1 as a possible D gene (5 bases). The V and J ends lost 3 bases and 2 bases respectively, with 10 bases between them. This CDR3 comprises 14 residues. The germline V gene has CDR1 MDHEN and CDR2 SYDVKM. CDR3 in DNA: TGTGCCAGCAGTTTTTTCGGGGGGAACTATGGCTACACCTTC. Translating gives CASSFFGGNYGYTF.

CDR3 sequence reads: CASSRGAHGNTIYF. CDR3 DNA sequence: TGTGCCAGCTCCCGCGGGGCGCATGGAAACACCATATATTTT. The chain employs TRBV18 and TRBJ1-3; TRBD1 might be the D (5 bases). Germline CDR1 and CDR2: KGHSH and LQKENI. The CDR3 consists of 14 residues. Deletions cut 6 bases from V and 3 bases from J, with 12 bases between.

The CDR3 loop is CASSWAGQGATNEKLFF. For the CDR3, the DNA is TGCGCCAGCAGCTGGGCGGGACAGGGGGCAACTAATGAAAAACTGTTTTTT. The rearrangement joins TRBV5-1 to TRBJ1-4; 11 positions match TRBD1. J gave up 0 bases and V 3 bases, and 4 bases lay outside the gene matches. Germline-derived CDR1 and CDR2 are SGHRS and YFSETQ. This CDR3 is 17 amino acids long.

This clone has a handful of counts. The chain employs TRBV7-2 and TRBJ1-4; D not resolved. Trimming cost V 5 bases and J 0 bases, with 19 bases left between them. CDR1 is SGHTA and CDR2 is FQGNSA in the germline V gene. This CDR3 has 18 amino acids. Written as DNA, the CDR3 is TGTGCCAGCAGCCCGGGTAGTGCGTATCCGGCAACTAATGAAAAACTGTTTTTT. It is translated as CASSPGSAYPATNEKLFF.

The V and J genes are TRBV28 and TRBJ2-7, with D possibly TRBD1 on 5 matching bases. The germline CDR1 and CDR2 sequences are MDHEN and SYDVKM. This CDR3 region has 14 residues. The V and J ends lost 3 bases and 2 bases respectively, with 11 bases between them. The CDR3 loop is CASSFLARAYEQYF. CDR3 in DNA: TGTGCCAGCAGTTTTTTGGCCAGGGCCTACGAGCAGTACTTC.

The chain links TRBV15 to TRBJ2-1; D not resolved. The CDR3 loop spans 15 amino acids. Between the trimmed V and J ends, which lost 0 bases and 5 bases, there was a span of 11 bases. Germline CDR1 LNHNV, CDR2 YYDKDF (reference sequence). The DNA of the CDR3 is TGTGCCACCAGCAGAGATCTGGGCAGAAACAATGAGCAGTTCTTC. This codes for CATSRDLGRNNEQFF.

CDR3 region: CAISVSGTGRQPQHF. CDR3 nucleotide sequence: TGTGCCATCAGTGTGTCCGGGACAGGACGTCAGCCCCAGCATTTT. The chain joins TRBV10-3 to TRBJ1-5; 8 bases align to TRBD1. The V gene end was trimmed by 4 bases and the J gene end by 6 bases; junction bases not matched to a gene: 8. This CDR3 contains 15 residues. Germline CDR1 is ENHRY and CDR2 is SYGVKD.

The chain combines TRBV7-9 with TRBJ1-4; maybe TRBD1 (5 bases). Germline V gene data show CDR1 as SEHNR and CDR2 as FQNEAQ (reference sequence). The CDR3 sequence is 14 residues long. V lost 1 base, J lost 7 bases, and 10 bases lay in between. The CDR3, as DNA: TGTGCCAGCAGCTTAGTTACAGGAGCTGAAAAACTGTTTTTT. It encodes CASSLVTGAEKLFF. Full variable domain (outside the CDR3, taken from reference TRBV7-9 and TRBJ1-4): DTGVSQNPRHKITKRGQNVTFRCDPISEHNRLYWYRQTLGQGPEFLTYFQNEAQLEKSRLLSDRFSAERPKGSFSTLEIQRTEQGDSAMYLCASSLVTGAEKLFFGSGTQLSVL.